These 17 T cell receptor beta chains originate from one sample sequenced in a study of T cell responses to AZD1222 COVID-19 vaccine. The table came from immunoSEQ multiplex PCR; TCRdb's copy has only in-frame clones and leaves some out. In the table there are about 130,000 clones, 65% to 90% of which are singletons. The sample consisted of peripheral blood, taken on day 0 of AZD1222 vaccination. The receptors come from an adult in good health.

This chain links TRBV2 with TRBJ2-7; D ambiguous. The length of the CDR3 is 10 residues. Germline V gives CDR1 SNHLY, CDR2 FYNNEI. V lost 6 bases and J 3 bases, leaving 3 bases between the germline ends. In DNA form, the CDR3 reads TGTGCCAGCAGGATCTACGAGCAGTACTTC. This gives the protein CASRIYEQYF.

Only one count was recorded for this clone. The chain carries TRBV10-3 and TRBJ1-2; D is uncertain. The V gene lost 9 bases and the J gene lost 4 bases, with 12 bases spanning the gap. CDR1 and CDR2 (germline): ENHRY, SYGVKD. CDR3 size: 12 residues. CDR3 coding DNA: TGTGCCATGGGAAGGGATAGCTATGGCTACACCTTC. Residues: CAMGRDSYGYTF.

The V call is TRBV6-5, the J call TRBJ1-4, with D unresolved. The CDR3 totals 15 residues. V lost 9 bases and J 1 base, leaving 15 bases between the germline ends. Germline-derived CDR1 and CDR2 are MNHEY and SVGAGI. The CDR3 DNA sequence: TGTGCCAGTCGTGGGTCATGGTTAACTAATGAAAAACTGTTTTTT. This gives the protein CASRGSWLTNEKLFF.

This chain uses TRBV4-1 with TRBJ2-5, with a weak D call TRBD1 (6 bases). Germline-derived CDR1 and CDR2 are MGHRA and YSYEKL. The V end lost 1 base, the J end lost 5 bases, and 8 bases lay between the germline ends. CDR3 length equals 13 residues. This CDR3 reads CASSQGGLETQYF. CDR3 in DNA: TGCGCCAGCAGCCAAGGGGGGCTGGAGACCCAGTACTTC.

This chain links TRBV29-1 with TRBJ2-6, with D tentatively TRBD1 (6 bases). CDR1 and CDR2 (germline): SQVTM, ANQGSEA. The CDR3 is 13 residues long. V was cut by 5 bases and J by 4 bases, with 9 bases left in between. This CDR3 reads CSVLGQGANVLTF. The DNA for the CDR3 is TGCAGCGTTCTCGGACAGGGGGCCAACGTCCTGACTTTC.

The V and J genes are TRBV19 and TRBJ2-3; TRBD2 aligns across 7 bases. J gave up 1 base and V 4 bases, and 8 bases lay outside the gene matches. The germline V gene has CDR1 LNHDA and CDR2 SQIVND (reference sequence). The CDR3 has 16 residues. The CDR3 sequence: CASSNGLVKRTDTQYF. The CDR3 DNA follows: TGTGCCAGTAGTAACGGACTAGTCAAACGCACAGATACGCAGTATTTT.

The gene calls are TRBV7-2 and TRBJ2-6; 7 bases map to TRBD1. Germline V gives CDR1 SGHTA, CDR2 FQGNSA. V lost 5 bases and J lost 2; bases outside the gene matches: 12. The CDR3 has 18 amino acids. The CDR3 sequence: CASSPPDRFRAGANVLTF. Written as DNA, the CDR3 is TGTGCCAGCAGCCCACCGGACAGGTTTCGAGCTGGGGCCAACGTCCTGACTTTC.

The CDR3 nucleotides are TGTGCCAGCAGTTACTCGACGGGATCTCACTACAATGAGCAGTTCTTC. The encoded protein is CASSYSTGSHYNEQFF. The chain links TRBV6-2 or TRBV6-3 to TRBJ2-1; TRBD2 is a possible D gene (5 bases). Per germline, CDR1 MNHEY and CDR2 SVGEGT. V lost 0 bases and J 3 bases, leaving 12 bases between the germline ends. The CDR3 has 16 residues.

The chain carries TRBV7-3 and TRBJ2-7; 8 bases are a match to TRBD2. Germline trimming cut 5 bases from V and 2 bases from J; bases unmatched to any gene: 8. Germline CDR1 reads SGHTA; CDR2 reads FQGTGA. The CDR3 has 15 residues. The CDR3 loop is CASSESSGRTYEQYF. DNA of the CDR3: TGTGCCAGCAGCGAATCTAGCGGGCGTACCTACGAGCAGTACTTC.

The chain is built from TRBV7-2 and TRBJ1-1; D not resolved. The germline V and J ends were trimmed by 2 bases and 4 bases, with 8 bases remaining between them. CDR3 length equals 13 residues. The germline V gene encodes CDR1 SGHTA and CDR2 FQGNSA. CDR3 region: CASSLQLSTEAFF. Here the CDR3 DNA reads TGTGCCAGCAGCTTACAATTGAGCACTGAAGCTTTCTTT.

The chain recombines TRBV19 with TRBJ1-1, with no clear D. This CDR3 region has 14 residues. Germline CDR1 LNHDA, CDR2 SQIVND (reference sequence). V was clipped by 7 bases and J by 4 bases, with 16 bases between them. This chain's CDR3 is CASINTGRSTEAFF. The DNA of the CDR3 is TGTGCCAGTATTAACACGGGCAGGAGCACTGAAGCTTTCTTT.

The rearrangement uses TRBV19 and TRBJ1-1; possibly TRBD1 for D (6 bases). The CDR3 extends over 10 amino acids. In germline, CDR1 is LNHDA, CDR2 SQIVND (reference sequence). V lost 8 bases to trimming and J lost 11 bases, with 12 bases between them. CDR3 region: CASSRGRAFF. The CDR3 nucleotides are TGTGCCAGTTCGAGGGGGAGGGCTTTCTTT. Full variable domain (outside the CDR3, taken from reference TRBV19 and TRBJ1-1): DGGITQSPKYLFRKEGQNVTLSCEQNLNHDAMYWYRQDPGQGLRLIYYSQIVNDFQKGDIAEGYSVSREKKESFPLTVTSAQKNPTAFYLCASSRGRAFFGQGTRLTVV.

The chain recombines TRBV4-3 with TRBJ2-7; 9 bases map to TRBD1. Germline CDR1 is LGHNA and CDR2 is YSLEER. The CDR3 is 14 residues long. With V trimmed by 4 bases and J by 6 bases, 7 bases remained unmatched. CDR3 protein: CASSRGQGSVEQYF. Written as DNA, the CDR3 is TGCGCCAGCAGCCGAGGACAGGGGTCGGTCGAGCAGTACTTC.

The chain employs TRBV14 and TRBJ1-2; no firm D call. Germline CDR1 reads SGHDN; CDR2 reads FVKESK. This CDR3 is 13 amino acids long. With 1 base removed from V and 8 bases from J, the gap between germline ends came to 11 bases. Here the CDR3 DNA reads TGTGCCAGCAGCCAAGTCCCGTCGGAAGGCTACACCTTC. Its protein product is CASSQVPSEGYTF.

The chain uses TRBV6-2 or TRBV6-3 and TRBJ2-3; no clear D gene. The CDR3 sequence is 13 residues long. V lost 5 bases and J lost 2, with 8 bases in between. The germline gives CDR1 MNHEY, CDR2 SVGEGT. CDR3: CASSTVFTDTQYF. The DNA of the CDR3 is TGTGCCAGCAGTACAGTGTTCACAGATACGCAGTATTTT.

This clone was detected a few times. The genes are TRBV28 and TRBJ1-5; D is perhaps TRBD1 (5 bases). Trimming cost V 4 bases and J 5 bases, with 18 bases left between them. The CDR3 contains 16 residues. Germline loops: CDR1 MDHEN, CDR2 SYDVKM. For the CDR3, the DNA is TGTGCCAGCAGTTCCATCCAGGGTTATGGCGATCAGCCCCAGCATTTT. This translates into CASSSIQGYGDQPQHF. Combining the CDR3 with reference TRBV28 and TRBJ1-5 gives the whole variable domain DVKVTQSSRYLVKRTGEKVFLECVQDMDHENMFWYRQDPGLGLRLIYFSYDVKMKEKGDIPEGYSVSREKKERFSLILESASTNQTSMYLCASSSIQGYGDQPQHFGDGTRLSIL.

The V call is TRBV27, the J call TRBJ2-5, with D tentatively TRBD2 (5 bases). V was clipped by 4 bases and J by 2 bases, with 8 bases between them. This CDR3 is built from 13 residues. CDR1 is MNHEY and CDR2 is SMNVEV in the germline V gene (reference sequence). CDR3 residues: CASSYEGQETQYF. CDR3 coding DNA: TGTGCCAGCAGTTATGAGGGACAAGAGACCCAGTACTTC.